This T cell receptor beta chain was retrieved from a study of cytomegalovirus exposure and HLA in healthy donors. Study-level findings and limits: The likely explanation for a cluster of highly shared sequence variants was sequencing artifact. TCR beta chains numbering under 200 were designated cytomegalovirus-associated.

The PCR used 60 Vbeta and 13 Jbeta primers. Clones were sequenced by immunoSEQ multiplex PCR, and TCRdb holds only the in-frame ones, with some missing. The sample lists under 150,000 clones, approximately 80% occurring once. V was trimmed by 2 bases and J by 7 bases, leaving 9 bases between them. Germline V lookup: CDR1 SGHTA, CDR2 FQGNSA. This CDR3 has 12 residues. About this clone: Its antigen is not identified.

The sample comprised PBMCs. This clonotype was sampled from a woman between 40 and 55 years old in good health and CMV-seronegative. The V and J genes are TRBV7-2 and TRBJ2-7, with a tentative D call TRBD2 (6 bases). In DNA form, the CDR3 reads TGTGCCAGCAGCTTATTCCGGGGGGAGCAGTACTTC. As protein: CASSLFRGEQYF.